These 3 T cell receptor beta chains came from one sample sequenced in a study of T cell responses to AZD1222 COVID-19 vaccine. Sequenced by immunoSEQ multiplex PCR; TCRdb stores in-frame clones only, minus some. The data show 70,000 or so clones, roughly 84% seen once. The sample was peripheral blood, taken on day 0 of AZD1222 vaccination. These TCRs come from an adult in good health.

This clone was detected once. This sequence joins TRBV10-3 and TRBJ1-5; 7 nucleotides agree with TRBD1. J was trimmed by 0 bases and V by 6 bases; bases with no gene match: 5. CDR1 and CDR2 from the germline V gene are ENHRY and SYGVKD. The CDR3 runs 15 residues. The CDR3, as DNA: TGTGCCATCAGGGCCGGACAGGATAGCAATCAGCCCCAGCATTTT. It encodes CAIRAGQDSNQPQHF.

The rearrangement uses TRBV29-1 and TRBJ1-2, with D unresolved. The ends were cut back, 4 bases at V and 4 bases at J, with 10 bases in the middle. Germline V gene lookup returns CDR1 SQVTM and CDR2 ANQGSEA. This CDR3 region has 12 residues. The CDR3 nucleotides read TGCAGCGTTGGGTACCCGGCCTATGGCTACACCTTC. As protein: CSVGYPAYGYTF.

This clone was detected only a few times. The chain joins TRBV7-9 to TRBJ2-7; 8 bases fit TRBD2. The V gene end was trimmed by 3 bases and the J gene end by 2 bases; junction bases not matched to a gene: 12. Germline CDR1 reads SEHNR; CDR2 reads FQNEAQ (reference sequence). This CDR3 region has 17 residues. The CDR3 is CASSFPRGGPPPYEQYF. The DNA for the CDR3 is TGTGCCAGCAGCTTTCCTCGGGGGGGGCCCCCCCCCTACGAGCAGTACTTC. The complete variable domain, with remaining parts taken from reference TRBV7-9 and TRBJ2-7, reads DTGVSQNPRHKITKRGQNVTFRCDPISEHNRLYWYRQTLGQGPEFLTYFQNEAQLEKSRLLSDRFSAERPKGSFSTLEIQRTEQGDSAMYLCASSFPRGGPPPYEQYFGPGTRLTVT.